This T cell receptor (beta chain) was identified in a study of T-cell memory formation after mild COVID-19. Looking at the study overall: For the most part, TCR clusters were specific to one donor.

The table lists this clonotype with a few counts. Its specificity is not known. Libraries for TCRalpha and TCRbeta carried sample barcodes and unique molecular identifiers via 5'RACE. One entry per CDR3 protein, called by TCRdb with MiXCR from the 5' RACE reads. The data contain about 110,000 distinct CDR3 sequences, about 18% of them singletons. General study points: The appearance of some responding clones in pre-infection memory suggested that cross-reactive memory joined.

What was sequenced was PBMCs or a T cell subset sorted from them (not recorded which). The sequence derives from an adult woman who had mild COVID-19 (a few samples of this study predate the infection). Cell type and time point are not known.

The CDR3, as DNA: TGTGCCAGCAGCCTACGTAGCGGGGAGCTGTTTTTT. Protein sequence: CASSLRSGELFF. The chain employs TRBV7-8 and TRBJ2-2; D uncertain. Germline lookup yields CDR1 SGHVS and CDR2 FQNEAQ. The CDR3 runs to 12 residues. With 5 bases removed from V and 7 bases from J, the gap between germline ends came to 8 bases.